This T cell receptor beta chain appears in the sequencing data of a study of CD8+ T cells in alopecia areata. Study-level background: Treated patients were given oral tofacitinib, which was dosed at 5 to 10 mg twice daily. The duration of tofacitinib was 6 to 18 months, with 6 months off drug afterward.

This CDR3 is 14 amino acids long. Looked up from germline, CDR1 is MNHEY and CDR2 is SVGAGI. The germline V and J ends were trimmed by 6 bases and 1 base, with 10 bases remaining between them. As to this clone: Its antigen is currently unknown.

Once RNA had been extracted, it was reverse transcribed into cDNA to act as the sequencing template. Data came from immunoSEQ multiplex PCR; TCRdb stores just in-frame clones and leaves some out. Here the sample spans 150,000 or so clones, approximately 45% being singletons. General study points: Relative to mice, TCR sharing across patients was less clear, a difference possibly HLA-related.

The chain is built from TRBV6-5 and TRBJ1-5; D gene uncertain. This clonotype originated in a human donor with alopecia areata. Sequenced material: CD4+ T cells sorted from blood. Written as DNA, the CDR3 is TGTGCCAGCAGGCCTAACCCCAGCAATCAGCCCCAGCATTTT. Protein product: CASRPNPSNQPQHF.